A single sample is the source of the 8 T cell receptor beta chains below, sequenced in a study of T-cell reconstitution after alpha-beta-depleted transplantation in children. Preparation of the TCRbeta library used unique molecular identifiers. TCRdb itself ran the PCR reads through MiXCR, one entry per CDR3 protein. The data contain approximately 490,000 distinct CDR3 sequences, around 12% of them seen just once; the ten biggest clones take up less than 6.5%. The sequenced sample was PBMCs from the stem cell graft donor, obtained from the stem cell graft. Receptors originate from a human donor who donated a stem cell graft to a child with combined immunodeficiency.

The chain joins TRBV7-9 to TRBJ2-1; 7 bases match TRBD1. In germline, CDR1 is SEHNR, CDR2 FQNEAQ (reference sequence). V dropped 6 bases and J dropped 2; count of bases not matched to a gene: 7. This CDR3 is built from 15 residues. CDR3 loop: CASRKGQETYNEQFF. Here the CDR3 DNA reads TGTGCCAGCAGAAAAGGACAGGAAACCTACAATGAGCAGTTCTTC.

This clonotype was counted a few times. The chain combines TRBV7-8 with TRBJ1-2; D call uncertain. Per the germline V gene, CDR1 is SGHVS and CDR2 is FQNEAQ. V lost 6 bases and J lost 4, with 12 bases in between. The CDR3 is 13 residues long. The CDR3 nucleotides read TGTGCCAGCAGTCCAGGCGACGGCTATGGCTACACCTTC. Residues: CASSPGDGYGYTF. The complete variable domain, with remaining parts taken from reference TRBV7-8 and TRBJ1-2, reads GAGVSQSPRYKVAKRGQDVALRCDPISGHVSLFWYQQALGQGPEFLTYFQNEAQLDKSGLPSDRFFAERPEGSVSTLKIQRTQQEDSAVYLCASSPGDGYGYTFGSGTRLTVV.

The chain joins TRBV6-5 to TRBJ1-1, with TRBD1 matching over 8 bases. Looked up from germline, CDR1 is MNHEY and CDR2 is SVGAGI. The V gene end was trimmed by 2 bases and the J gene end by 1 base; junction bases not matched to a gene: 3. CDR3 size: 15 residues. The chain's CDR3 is CASSYIDRGNTEAFF. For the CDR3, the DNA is TGTGCCAGCAGTTACATTGACAGGGGGAACACTGAAGCTTTCTTT.

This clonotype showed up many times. CDR3 bases: TGTGCCAGCAGCGAAGGGACAATTCCGTACGAGCAGTACTTC. Encoded protein: CASSEGTIPYEQYF. The rearrangement uses TRBV7-2 and TRBJ2-7, with a tentative D call TRBD1 (6 bases). The V end lost 5 bases, the J end lost 4 bases, and 15 bases lay between the germline ends. This CDR3 spans 14 amino acids. The germline CDR1 and CDR2 sequences are SGHTA and FQGNSA.

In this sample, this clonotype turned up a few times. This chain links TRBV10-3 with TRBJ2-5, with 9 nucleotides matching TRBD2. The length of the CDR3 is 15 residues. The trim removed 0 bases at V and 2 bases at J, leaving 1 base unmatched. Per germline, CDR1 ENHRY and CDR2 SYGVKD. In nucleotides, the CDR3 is TGTGCCATCAGTGAGTCGGCGGGGGGGCAAGAGACCCAGTACTTC. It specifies CAISESAGGQETQYF.

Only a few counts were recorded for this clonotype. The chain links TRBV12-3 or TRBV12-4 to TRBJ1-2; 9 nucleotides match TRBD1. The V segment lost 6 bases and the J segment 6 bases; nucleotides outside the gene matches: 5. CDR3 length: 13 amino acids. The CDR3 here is CASRSTGGDGYTF. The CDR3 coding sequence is TGTGCCAGCAGGTCGACAGGGGGAGATGGCTACACCTTC.

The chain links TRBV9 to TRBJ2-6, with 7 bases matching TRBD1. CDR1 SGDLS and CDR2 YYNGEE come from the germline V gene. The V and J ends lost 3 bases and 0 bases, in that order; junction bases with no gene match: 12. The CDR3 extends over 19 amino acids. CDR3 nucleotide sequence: TGTGCCAGCAGCGGAGGTTTCGGGACAGCAGACTCTGGGGCCAACGTCCTGACTTTC. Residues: CASSGGFGTADSGANVLTF.

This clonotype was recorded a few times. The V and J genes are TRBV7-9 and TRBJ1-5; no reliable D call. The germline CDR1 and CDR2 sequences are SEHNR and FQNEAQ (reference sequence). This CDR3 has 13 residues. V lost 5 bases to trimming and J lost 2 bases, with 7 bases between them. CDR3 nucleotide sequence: TGTGCCAGCAGCAGAATCGGCAATCAGCCCCAGCATTTT. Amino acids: CASSRIGNQPQHF.